A single sample gave rise to the 13 T cell receptor beta chains below, sequenced in a study of blood T cell repertoires in COVID-19. Clones were sequenced by immunoSEQ multiplex PCR, and TCRdb holds only the in-frame ones, with some missing. The data hold just under 85,000 clones, with more than 80% observed a single time. The specimen sequenced was peripheral blood. Source of these receptors: a woman at least 80 years old with acute or convalescent COVID-19.

Only a few counts were recorded for this clone. The rearrangement uses TRBV9 and TRBJ2-2, with TRBD2 matching over 9 bases. Germline V gene sequence: CDR1 SGDLS, CDR2 YYNGEE. Trimming cost V 7 bases and J 7 bases; bases outside gene matches: 8. This CDR3 region has 14 residues. The CDR3 DNA reads TGTGCCAGCGCCTTAGCGGGAGACGTCGGGGAGCTGTTTTTT. Its protein is CASALAGDVGELFF.

This rearrangement joins TRBV30 to TRBJ1-1; D remains unclear. From germline, CDR1 is GTSNPN and CDR2 SVGIG (reference sequence). Deletions cut 5 bases from V and 1 base from J, with 5 bases between. This CDR3 comprises 11 residues. This CDR3 is CAWGGNTEAFF. The CDR3, as DNA: TGTGCCTGGGGCGGGAACACTGAAGCTTTCTTT.

The CDR3 coding sequence is TGTGCCAGCAGTTACTCGATGGGGACAGTGAACACTGAAGCTTTCTTT. Protein sequence: CASSYSMGTVNTEAFF. The J gene is TRBJ1-1, the V gene TRBV6-6, with 7 positions matching TRBD1. The germline gives CDR1 MNHNY, CDR2 SVGAGI (reference sequence). CDR3 size: 16 residues. V trimming: 0 bases; J trimming: 0 bases; junction bases outside the gene matches: 4.

Points on this clone: Within the sample, other DNA sequences also encode this same CDR3. V and J are TRBV6-1 and TRBJ1-2; 8 positions agree with TRBD1. There are 14 residues in the CDR3. Per the germline V gene, CDR1 is MNHNS and CDR2 is SASEGT. V lost 3 bases and J lost 3; bases outside the gene matches: 3. CDR3 sequence (DNA): TGTGCCAGCAGTGAGGACAGGGAGGACTATGGCTACACCTTC. Translating gives CASSEDREDYGYTF.

The chain links TRBV5-1 to TRBJ2-2; 10 bases agree with TRBD1. The germline gives CDR1 SGHRS, CDR2 YFSETQ. V dropped 0 bases and J dropped 7; count of bases not matched to a gene: 6. The CDR3 has 16 residues. The CDR3 loop is CASSLARTGGGGELFF. The DNA of the CDR3 is TGCGCCAGCAGCTTGGCGAGGACAGGGGGAGGCGGGGAGCTGTTTTTT.

V and J are TRBV3-1 (or the pseudogene TRBV3-2) and TRBJ2-1, with 8 positions matching TRBD2. V was clipped by 1 base and J by 8 bases; unmatched bases: 7. The CDR3 length is 15 residues. CDR1 is LGHDT, CDR2 YNNKEL, per germline (reference sequence). In DNA form, the CDR3 reads TGTGCCAGCAGCCAAGGAGCGGGAGATGTCGATGAGCAGTTCTTC. This sequence encodes CASSQGAGDVDEQFF.

The V call is TRBV4-3, the J call TRBJ1-1, with TRBD1 identical over 7 bases. This CDR3 is built from 15 residues. The V and J ends lost 0 bases and 5 bases, in that order; junction bases with no gene match: 6. Germline V gene lookup returns CDR1 LGHNA and CDR2 YSLEER. CDR3 protein: CASSQEEGAATEAFF. In nucleotides, the CDR3 is TGCGCCAGCAGCCAAGAAGAGGGGGCGGCGACTGAAGCTTTCTTT.

This chain joins TRBV9 and TRBJ1-2; 8 bases align to TRBD1. This CDR3 region has 12 residues. V shed 3 bases, J shed 7 bases, and the junction held 2 bases outside the gene matches. The germline CDR1 and CDR2 sequences are SGDLS and YYNGEE. CDR3 sequence reads: CASSAGGSGYTF. The CDR3 region has the DNA TGTGCCAGCAGCGCAGGGGGCTCTGGCTACACCTTC.

The V gene is TRBV5-1, the J gene TRBJ2-7; weak D call: TRBD1 (6 bases). The V end was cut by 4 bases, the J end by 2 bases, with 19 bases between. The V gene's germline CDR1 is SGHRS and CDR2 YFSETQ. This CDR3 spans 16 amino acids. CDR3 sequence: CASSPTFGGPAYEQYF. The CDR3 DNA follows: TGCGCCAGCAGCCCCACCTTTGGGGGCCCCGCCTACGAGCAGTACTTC.

The chain recombines TRBV4-1 with TRBJ2-7; D remains ambiguous. Germline V gene lookup returns CDR1 MGHRA and CDR2 YSYEKL. Trimming left V 0 bases short and J 2 bases short, with 8 bases between. This CDR3 contains 14 residues. The CDR3 DNA is TGCGCCAGCAGCCAAGATGGGCAGGCCTACGAGCAGTACTTC. It translates to CASSQDGQAYEQYF.

The chain employs TRBV2 and TRBJ2-5; D remains unclear. This CDR3 region has 14 residues. The V and J ends lost 2 bases and 3 bases respectively, with 10 bases between them. Germline V gene lookup returns CDR1 SNHLY and CDR2 FYNNEI. The CDR3 reads CASSEFKREETQYF. The CDR3 region has the DNA TGTGCCAGCAGTGAATTCAAGCGTGAAGAGACCCAGTACTTC.

The chain employs TRBV3-1 (or the pseudogene TRBV3-2) and TRBJ1-6; 7 bases match TRBD1. CDR3 length: 15 amino acids. V shed 2 bases, J shed 7 bases, and the junction held 5 bases outside the gene matches. Germline assignment: CDR1 LGHDT and CDR2 YNNKEL (reference sequence). CDR3 sequence: CASSQTGDENSPLHF. DNA for the CDR3: TGTGCCAGCAGCCAAACAGGGGACGAGAATTCACCCCTCCACTTT.

The V call is TRBV7-2, the J call TRBJ1-6, with a weak D call TRBD1 (5 bases). CDR3 length: 15 residues. Trimming stripped 4 bases from V and 10 bases from J, with 17 bases between. The germline V gene encodes CDR1 SGHTA and CDR2 FQGNSA. The CDR3: CASSSPGRVDSPLHF. DNA of the CDR3: TGTGCCAGCAGCTCGCCCGGCAGGGTAGACTCACCCCTCCACTTT.